This T cell receptor (beta chain) was identified during a study of neurological immune-mediated disorders. TCRdb itself ran the 5' RACE reads through MiXCR, one entry per CDR3 protein. The profile shows about 51,000 distinct CDR3 sequences, roughly 15% of them singletons. The V gene end was trimmed by 3 bases and the J gene end by 7 bases; junction bases not matched to a gene: 12. This CDR3 is 17 amino acids long. Looked up from germline, CDR1 is DFQATT and CDR2 is SNEGSKA (reference sequence). In Maryland, USA, blood bank volunteers were the healthy controls. The chain carries TRBV20-1 and TRBJ1-6; 10 nucleotides agree with TRBD1. This clonotype originated in a man in his 60s in good health. Source material: PBMCs. The CDR3 is CSARSGQGCTGNSPLHF. CDR3 DNA sequence: TGCAGTGCTAGGTCGGGACAGGGGTGTACTGGAAATTCACCCCTCCACTTT.